Listed below are T cell receptor beta chains from one sample, sequenced in a study of blood T cell repertoires in COVID-19. The data were produced by immunoSEQ multiplex PCR, yet TCRdb's version contains in-frame clones alone and is incomplete. In the table there are about 86,000 clones, approximately 80% of which are singletons. The sequencing sample was made of peripheral blood. Receptor source: a man in his fifties or sixties with acute or convalescent COVID-19. Both conserved end residues are part of each CDR3. The D gene is left open where the match is weak. Not all rows give a size; the values are once, few, many and, for expanded clones, a class.

TRBD1	TRBJ2-3	NA	TRBV3-1/TRBV3-2	TGTGCCCCCGGGACAGGGGAATCAGATACGCAGTATTTT	CAPGTGESDTQYF
TRBD1	TRBJ1-5	NA	TRBV18	TGTGCCAGCTCACTGGACAGGGCGGTATCTCAGCCCCAGCATTTT	CASSLDRAVSQPQHF
TRBD1	TRBJ1-5	NA	TRBV6-6	TGTGCCAGCATAGGGGGCTTTGGCAATCAGCCCCAGCATTTT	CASIGGFGNQPQHF
NA	TRBJ2-7	NA	TRBV4-1	TGCGCCAGCAGCCAAGTACTCGACGAGCAGTACTTC	CASSQVLDEQYF
TRBD1	TRBJ2-5	NA	TRBV5-6	TGTGCCAGCAGATTTACAGGGGGCGAAGAGACCCAGTACTTC	CASRFTGGEETQYF
TRBD2	TRBJ2-5	once	TRBV10-2	TGCGCCAGCAGTGTGACTAGCGGGAAGCAAGAGACCCAGTACTTC	CASSVTSGKQETQYF
TRBD1	TRBJ1-1	few	TRBV5-5	TGTGCCAGCAGCTTTCGACAGGGGGCATCTTTGGAGATGAACACTGAAGCTTTCTTT	CASSFRQGASLEMNTEAFF
NA	TRBJ2-2	NA	TRBV11-2	TGTGCCAGCAGCCCGATCGGGACACCTAACACCGGGGAGCTGTTTTTT	CASSPIGTPNTGELFF
TRBD1	TRBJ2-2	NA	TRBV5-1	TGCGCCAGCAGCCCGCAGGACAGGGGGGCCGGGGAGCTGTTTTTT	CASSPQDRGAGELFF
NA	TRBJ1-2	NA	TRBV5-1	TGCGCCAGCAGCTTGCGCAGGGAGGCTAACTATGGCTACACCTTC	CASSLRREANYGYTF
NA	TRBJ1-3	NA	TRBV5-1	TGCGCCAGCAGCCGTGACAGACCTTCTGGAAACACCATATATTTT	CASSRDRPSGNTIYF
NA	TRBJ1-4	NA	TRBV5-5	TGTGCCAGCAGCTCACAGGCCTCAACTAATGAAAAACTGTTTTTT	CASSSQASTNEKLFF
TRBD1	TRBJ1-6	NA	TRBV5-1	TGCGCCAGCAGCTTGGACCAGACAGGGAGGACGAATTCACCCCTCCACTTT	CASSLDQTGRTNSPLHF
NA	TRBJ1-6	NA	TRBV25-1	TGTGCCAGCAGTTGGGCCCGGAATTCACCCCTCCACTTT	CASSWARNSPLHF
TRBD1	TRBJ1-6	few	TRBV30	TGTGCCTGGACCCCCGGGACAGGGTCGACACCCCTCCACTTT	CAWTPGTGSTPLHF
TRBD2	TRBJ2-5	NA	TRBV27	TGTGCCAGCAGTTCGCTAGCGGCGGCGGAGACCCAGTACTTC	CASSSLAAAETQYF
NA	TRBJ2-5	NA	TRBV5-6	TGTGCCAGCAGCCCCCGGGACAAAAGAGAGACCCAGTACTTC	CASSPRDKRETQYF
TRBD2	TRBJ2-2	NA	TRBV4-3	TGCGCCAGCAGCCCGGGGGGTATCACCGGGGAGCTGTTTTTT	CASSPGGITGELFF
NA	TRBJ2-3	NA	TRBV3-1/TRBV3-2	TGTGCCAGCAGCCCAAGGGGGACAAGAAGCACAGATACGCAGTATTTT	CASSPRGTRSTDTQYF
NA	TRBJ1-1	once	TRBV18	TGTGCCAGCTCAGCGACAGCAAACACTGAAGCTTTCTTT	CASSATANTEAFF
NA	TRBJ2-5	NA	TRBV2	TGTGCCAGCACTTGGGGAGAGACTGAATTAAAGACCCAGTACTTC	CASTWGETELKTQYF
NA	TRBJ1-5	NA	TRBV7-2	TGTGCCAGCAGCTTACCCGGGGGGGACCAGCATTTT	CASSLPGGDQHF
NA	TRBJ2-7	NA	TRBV21-1	TGTGCCAGCAGCAAAGTGGGCCCAGGGGGCCGTGACTACGAGCAGTACTTC	CASSKVGPGGRDYEQYF
NA	TRBJ2-3	NA	TRBV11-2	TGTGCCAGCAGCTTATTCACTAGTATTTCAGATACGCAGTATTTT	CASSLFTSISDTQYF
TRBD1	TRBJ2-5	NA	TRBV19	TGTGCCAGTAGTGCGACAGGGAAGCAGACCCAGTACTTC	CASSATGKQTQYF
TRBD1	TRBJ2-7	NA	TRBV28	TGTGCCAGCAGGGGGACAGGGCTCGACGAGCAGTACTTC	CASRGTGLDEQYF
TRBD1	TRBJ2-7	NA	TRBV27	TGTGCCACCCGGCACTTTGGGACAGGGGGTATATTTCGATACGAGCAGTACTTC	CATRHFGTGGIFRYEQYF
NA	TRBJ2-1	NA	TRBV4-3	TGCGCCAGCAGCCAAGATTCAGGCCCAAGGACCTACAATGAGCAGTTCTTC	CASSQDSGPRTYNEQFF
TRBD1	TRBJ1-5	NA	TRBV10-3	TGTGCCATCAGACCCGGGACAGGTCCCAATCAGCCCCAGCATTTT	CAIRPGTGPNQPQHF
NA	TRBJ2-2	NA	TRBV2	TGTGCCAGCAGCCTACAGGGAGTCACCGGGGAGCTGTTTTTT	CASSLQGVTGELFF
TRBD1	TRBJ2-7	NA	TRBV6-6	TGTGCCAGCATCGGGACAGGGTTGCCTGCCTACGAGCAGTACTTC	CASIGTGLPAYEQYF
TRBD2	TRBJ2-7	NA	TRBV27	TGTGCCAGCAGTTTAAAGGCGGGAGCAGGATACGAGCAGTACTTC	CASSLKAGAGYEQYF
NA	TRBJ1-5	NA	TRBV27	TGTGCCAGCAGTTTACAGTTCAATCAGCCCCAGCATTTT	CASSLQFNQPQHF
TRBD2	TRBJ2-1	once	TRBV6-5	TGTGCCAGCAGTCCCCTAGCGGGGAACAATGAGCAGTTCTTC	CASSPLAGNNEQFF
TRBD1	TRBJ1-1	NA	TRBV6-2/TRBV6-3	TGTGCCAGCAGTAGGCCCGGGACAGGGGGCACTGAAGCTTTCTTT	CASSRPGTGGTEAFF
NA	TRBJ1-2	NA	TRBV3-1/TRBV3-2	TGTGCCAGCCAACAGAACCTATATGACTATGGCTACACCTTC	CASQQNLYDYGYTF
NA	TRBJ2-1	NA	TRBV27	TGTGCCAGCAGTTTATCGGACTCCGGGCGGGAGCAGTTCTTC	CASSLSDSGREQFF
TRBD2	TRBJ2-3	NA	TRBV3-1/TRBV3-2	TGTGCCAGCCAGGGCGGGAGGGAAGCAGATACGCAGTATTTT	CASQGGREADTQYF
NA	TRBJ1-5	NA	TRBV6-5	TGTGCCAGCAGCTACCCCAGTCAGCCCCAGCATTTT	CASSYPSQPQHF
TRBD1	TRBJ1-2	NA	TRBV2	TGTGCCAGCAGTGATAAGGGACAGGGTTATGGCTACACCTTC	CASSDKGQGYGYTF
NA	TRBJ2-6	NA	TRBV30	TGTGCCTGGAGACCGAGCTCTGGGGCCAACGTCCTGACTTTC	CAWRPSSGANVLTF
TRBD2	TRBJ2-1	NA	TRBV11-2	TGTGCCAGCAGCTTATCCAGCGGGGCATACAATGAGCAGTTCTTC	CASSLSSGAYNEQFF
TRBD2	TRBJ2-4	NA	TRBV20-1	TGCAGTGCTAGTACGGGAGGGCCAGGCAACATTCAGTACTTC	CSASTGGPGNIQYF
NA	TRBJ1-1	few	TRBV3-1/TRBV3-2	TGTGCCAGCAGCCAACCACAGGGAGGGTCTGAAGCTTTCTTT	CASSQPQGGSEAFF
NA	TRBJ2-5	NA	TRBV12-3/TRBV12-4	TGTGCCAGCAGCCATACACGAAGAGAGACCCAGTACTTC	CASSHTRRETQYF
NA	TRBJ1-2	NA	TRBV6-5	TGTGCCAGCAGCCTCCGGGACATTCGTGGCTACACCTTC	CASSLRDIRGYTF
NA	TRBJ2-1	NA	TRBV6-4	TGTGCCAGCAGTGAATCTTTCTTCAATGAGCAGTTCTTC	CASSESFFNEQFF
TRBD1	TRBJ2-1	once	TRBV7-9	TGTGCCAGCAGCTTAGCCCCGGGACAGGGGTTCGATGAGCAGTTCTTC	CASSLAPGQGFDEQFF
TRBD1	TRBJ2-7	few	TRBV7-8	TGTGCCAGCAGCTTAGAAGGGGCAGGGGGCTACGAGCAGTACTTC	CASSLEGAGGYEQYF
TRBD1	TRBJ1-1	NA	TRBV4-3	TGCGCCAGCAGCCAAGATGGGGACAGTCTGAACACTGAAGCTTTCTTT	CASSQDGDSLNTEAFF
NA	TRBJ2-4	NA	TRBV4-1	TGCGCCAGCAGCCAAGTATCAGGCGGGTCGGTTGCCAAAAACATTCAGTACTTC	CASSQVSGGSVAKNIQYF
NA	TRBJ1-2	NA	TRBV21-1	TGTGCCAGCAGCAAATCCAATTCGGAGGGGACAGGGAGGGAGGTAAACTATGGCTACACCTTC	CASSKSNSEGTGREVNYGYTF
TRBD1	TRBJ2-2	NA	TRBV11-1	TGTGCCAGCAGCTTATGGGGGACAGGGAGGACCGGGGAGCTGTTTTTT	CASSLWGTGRTGELFF
TRBD2	TRBJ2-2	NA	TRBV4-1	TGCGCCAGCAGCCCCTACCACTTCGGGACTACTGGCGGGGAGCTGTTTTTT	CASSPYHFGTTGGELFF
TRBD1	TRBJ2-2	NA	TRBV6-1	TGTGCCAGCAGTGAAGGGACAGGGAGCACCGGGGAGCTGTTTTTT	CASSEGTGSTGELFF
NA	TRBJ2-3	NA	TRBV7-2	TGTGCCAGCAGCGTCGAGCGGACAGCCCGGGGAACAGATACGCAGTATTTT	CASSVERTARGTDTQYF
NA	TRBJ2-5	NA	TRBV2	TGTGCCAGCAGTGATCTCAGGGGAGGGAATTTTGGGGAGACCCAGTACTTC	CASSDLRGGNFGETQYF
TRBD2	TRBJ2-1	few	TRBV10-3	TGTGCCATCAGGGACGGGACTAGCGCTAATGAGCAGTTCTTC	CAIRDGTSANEQFF
TRBD1	TRBJ2-2	NA	TRBV11-3	TGTGCCAGCAGACCGGGACAGGGAAACACCGGGGAGCTGTTTTTT	CASRPGQGNTGELFF
TRBD2	TRBJ2-3	NA	TRBV2	TGTGCCAGCAGTGGAACTAGCGGGGGGAGGGATACGCAGTATTTT	CASSGTSGGRDTQYF